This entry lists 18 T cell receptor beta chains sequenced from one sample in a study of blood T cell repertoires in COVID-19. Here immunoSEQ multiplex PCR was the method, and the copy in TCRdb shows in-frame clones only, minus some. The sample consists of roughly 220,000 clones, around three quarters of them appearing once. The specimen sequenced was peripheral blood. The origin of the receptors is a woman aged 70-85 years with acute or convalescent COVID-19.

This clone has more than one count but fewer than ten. Written as DNA, the CDR3 is TGTGCCAGCTCACGAGGACAGGCCACTGAAGCTTTCTTT. This gives the protein CASSRGQATEAFF. The genes are TRBV18 and TRBJ1-1; TRBD1 matches at 7 bases. The ends lost 4 bases at V and 4 bases at J; junction bases unmatched: 3. Germline V CDR1 and CDR2: KGHSH, LQKENI. The CDR3 extends over 13 amino acids.

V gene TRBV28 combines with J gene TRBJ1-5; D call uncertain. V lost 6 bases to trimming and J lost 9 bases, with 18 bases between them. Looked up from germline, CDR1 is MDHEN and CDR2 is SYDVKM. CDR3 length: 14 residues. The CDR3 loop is CASRLRDPLGPQHF. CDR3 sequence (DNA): TGTGCCAGCAGGCTCCGGGATCCATTAGGGCCCCAGCATTTT.

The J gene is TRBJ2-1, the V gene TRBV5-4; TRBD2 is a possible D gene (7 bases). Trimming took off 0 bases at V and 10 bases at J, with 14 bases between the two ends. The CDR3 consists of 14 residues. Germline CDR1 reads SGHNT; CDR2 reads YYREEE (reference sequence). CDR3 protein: CASSLEGGGREQFF. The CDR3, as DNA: TGTGCCAGCAGCTTGGAGGGAGGGGGAAGGGAGCAGTTCTTC.

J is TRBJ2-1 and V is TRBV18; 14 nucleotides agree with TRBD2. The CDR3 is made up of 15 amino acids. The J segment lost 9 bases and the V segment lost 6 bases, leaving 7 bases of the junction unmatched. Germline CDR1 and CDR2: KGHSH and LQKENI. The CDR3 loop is CASSTGLAGASEQFF. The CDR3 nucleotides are TGTGCCAGCTCGACGGGACTAGCGGGAGCTTCTGAGCAGTTCTTC.

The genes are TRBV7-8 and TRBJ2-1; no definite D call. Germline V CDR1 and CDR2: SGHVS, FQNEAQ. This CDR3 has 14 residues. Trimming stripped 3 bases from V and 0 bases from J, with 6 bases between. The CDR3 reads CASSFRSSYNEQFF. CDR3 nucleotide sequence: TGTGCCAGCAGCTTCCGGAGCTCCTACAATGAGCAGTTCTTC. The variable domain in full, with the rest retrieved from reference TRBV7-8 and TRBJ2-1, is GAGVSQSPRYKVAKRGQDVALRCDPISGHVSLFWYQQALGQGPEFLTYFQNEAQLDKSGLPSDRFFAERPEGSVSTLKIQRTQQEDSAVYLCASSFRSSYNEQFFGPGTRLTVL.

CDR3 amino acids: CATSRGRERYNEQFF. For the CDR3, the DNA is TGTGCCACCAGCAGAGGGAGGGAGCGATACAATGAGCAGTTCTTC. J is TRBJ2-1 and V is TRBV15, with a possible D match to TRBD2 (6 bases). Germline CDR1 reads LNHNV; CDR2 reads YYDKDF (reference sequence). The CDR3 runs 15 residues. V lost 1 base and J lost 4, with 11 bases in between.

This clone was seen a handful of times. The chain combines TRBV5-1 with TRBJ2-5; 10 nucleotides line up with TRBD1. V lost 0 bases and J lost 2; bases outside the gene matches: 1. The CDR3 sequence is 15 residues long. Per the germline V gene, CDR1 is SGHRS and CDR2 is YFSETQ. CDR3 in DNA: TGCGCCAGCAGCTTGGGGACAGGGGGACAAGAGACCCAGTACTTC. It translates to CASSLGTGGQETQYF.

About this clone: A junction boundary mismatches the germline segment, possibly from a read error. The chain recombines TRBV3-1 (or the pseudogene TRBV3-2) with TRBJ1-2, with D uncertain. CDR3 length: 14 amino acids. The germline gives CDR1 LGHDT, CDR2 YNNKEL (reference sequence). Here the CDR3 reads CASSQDLIGQMKNF. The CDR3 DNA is TGTGCCAGCAGCCAAGATTTAATTGGGCAGATGAAAAACTTC.

The CDR3 here is CASSQEWQGDGGYTF. The DNA of the CDR3 is TGTGCCAGCAGCCAAGAATGGCAGGGGGATGGTGGCTACACCTTC. The chain links TRBV3-1 (or the pseudogene TRBV3-2) to TRBJ1-2; the match to TRBD1 covers 7 bases. CDR1 and CDR2 (germline): LGHDT, YNNKEL (reference sequence). The CDR3 totals 15 residues. After removal of 0 bases from V and 7 bases from J, the junction contained 8 bases not matched to a gene.

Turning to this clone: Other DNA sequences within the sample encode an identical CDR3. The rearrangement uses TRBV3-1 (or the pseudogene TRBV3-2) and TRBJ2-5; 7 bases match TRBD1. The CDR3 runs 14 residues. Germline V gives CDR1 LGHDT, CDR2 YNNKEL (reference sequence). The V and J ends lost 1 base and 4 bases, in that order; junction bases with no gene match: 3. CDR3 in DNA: TGTGCCAGCAGCCAAGGACAGGGCGGAGAGACCCAGTACTTC. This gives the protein CASSQGQGGETQYF.

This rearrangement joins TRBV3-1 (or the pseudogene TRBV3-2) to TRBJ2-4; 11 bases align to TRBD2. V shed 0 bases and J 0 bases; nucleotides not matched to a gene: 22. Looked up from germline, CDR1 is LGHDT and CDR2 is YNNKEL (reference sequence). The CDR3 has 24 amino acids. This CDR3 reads CASSQDPGTHAGLAVFLAKNIQYF. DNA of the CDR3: TGTGCCAGCAGCCAAGACCCCGGGACTCATGCGGGACTAGCGGTCTTCCTAGCCAAAAACATTCAGTACTTC.

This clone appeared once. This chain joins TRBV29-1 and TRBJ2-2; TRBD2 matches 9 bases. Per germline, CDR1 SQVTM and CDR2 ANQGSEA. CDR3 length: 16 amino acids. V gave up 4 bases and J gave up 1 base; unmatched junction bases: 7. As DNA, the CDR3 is TGCAGCGTTGCCCAGCGGGAGGACATGAACACCGGGGAGCTGTTTTTT. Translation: CSVAQREDMNTGELFF.

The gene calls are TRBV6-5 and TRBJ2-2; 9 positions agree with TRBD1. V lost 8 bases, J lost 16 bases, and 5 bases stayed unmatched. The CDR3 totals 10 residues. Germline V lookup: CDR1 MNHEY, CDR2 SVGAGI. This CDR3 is CASGWDREFF. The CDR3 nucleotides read TGTGCCAGCGGTTGGGACAGGGAGTTTTTT.

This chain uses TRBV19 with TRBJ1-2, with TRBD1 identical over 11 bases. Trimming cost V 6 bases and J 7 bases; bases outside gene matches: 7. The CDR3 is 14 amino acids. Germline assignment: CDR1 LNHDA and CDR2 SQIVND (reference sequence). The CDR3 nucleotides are TGTGCCAGTAGAGGACAGGGGGCGCATGGTGGCTACACCTTC. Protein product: CASRGQGAHGGYTF.

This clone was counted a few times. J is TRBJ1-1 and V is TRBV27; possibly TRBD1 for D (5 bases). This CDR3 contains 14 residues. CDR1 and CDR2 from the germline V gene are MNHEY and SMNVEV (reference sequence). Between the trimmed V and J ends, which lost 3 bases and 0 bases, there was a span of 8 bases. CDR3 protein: CASSFRAMNTEAFF. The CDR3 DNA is TGTGCCAGCAGTTTCAGGGCGATGAACACTGAAGCTTTCTTT.

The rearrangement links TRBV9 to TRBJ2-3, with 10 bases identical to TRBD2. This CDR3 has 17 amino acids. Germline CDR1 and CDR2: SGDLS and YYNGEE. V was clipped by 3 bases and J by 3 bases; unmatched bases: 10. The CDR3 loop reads CASSEGLAGGGTDTQYF. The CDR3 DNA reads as TGTGCCAGCAGCGAGGGGTTAGCGGGAGGTGGGACAGATACGCAGTATTTT.

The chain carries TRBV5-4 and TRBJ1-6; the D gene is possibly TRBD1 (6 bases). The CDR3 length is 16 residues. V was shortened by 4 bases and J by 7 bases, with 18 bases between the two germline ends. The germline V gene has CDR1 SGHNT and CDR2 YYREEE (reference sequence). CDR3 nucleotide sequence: TGTGCCAGCAGCGATAAGTCGGGGGGGCGGAATTCACCCCTCCACTTT. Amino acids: CASSDKSGGRNSPLHF.

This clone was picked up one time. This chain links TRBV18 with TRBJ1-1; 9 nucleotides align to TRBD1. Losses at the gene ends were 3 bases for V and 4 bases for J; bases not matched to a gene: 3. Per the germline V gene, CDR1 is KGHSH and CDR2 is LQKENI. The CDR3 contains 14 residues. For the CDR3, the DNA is TGTGCCAGCTCACCGACAGGGGGGACCACTGAAGCTTTCTTT. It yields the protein CASSPTGGTTEAFF.